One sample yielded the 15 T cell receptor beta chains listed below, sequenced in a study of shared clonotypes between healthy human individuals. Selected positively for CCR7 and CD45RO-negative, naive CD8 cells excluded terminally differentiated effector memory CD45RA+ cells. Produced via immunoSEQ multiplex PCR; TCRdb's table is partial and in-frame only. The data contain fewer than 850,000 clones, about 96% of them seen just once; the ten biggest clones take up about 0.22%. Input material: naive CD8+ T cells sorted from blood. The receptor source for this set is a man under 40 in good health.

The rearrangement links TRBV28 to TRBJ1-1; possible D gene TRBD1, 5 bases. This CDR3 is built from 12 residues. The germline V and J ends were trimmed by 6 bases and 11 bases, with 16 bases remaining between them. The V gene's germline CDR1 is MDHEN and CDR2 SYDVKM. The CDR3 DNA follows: TGTGCCAGCAGCCCAGGGTACTCCGGGGCTTTCTTT. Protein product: CASSPGYSGAFF.

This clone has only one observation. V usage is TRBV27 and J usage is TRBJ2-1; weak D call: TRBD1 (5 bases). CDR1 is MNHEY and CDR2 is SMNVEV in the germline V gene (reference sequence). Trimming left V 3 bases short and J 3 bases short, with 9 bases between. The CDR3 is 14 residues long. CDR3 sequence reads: CASSFLTGYNEQFF. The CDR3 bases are TGTGCCAGCAGTTTCCTAACAGGCTACAATGAGCAGTTCTTC.

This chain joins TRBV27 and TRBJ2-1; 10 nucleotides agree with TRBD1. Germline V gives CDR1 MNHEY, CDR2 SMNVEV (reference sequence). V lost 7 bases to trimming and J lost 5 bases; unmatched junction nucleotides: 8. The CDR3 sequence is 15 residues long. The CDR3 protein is CASMIRDRGDNEQFF. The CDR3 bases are TGTGCCAGCATGATCCGGGACAGGGGTGACAATGAGCAGTTCTTC.

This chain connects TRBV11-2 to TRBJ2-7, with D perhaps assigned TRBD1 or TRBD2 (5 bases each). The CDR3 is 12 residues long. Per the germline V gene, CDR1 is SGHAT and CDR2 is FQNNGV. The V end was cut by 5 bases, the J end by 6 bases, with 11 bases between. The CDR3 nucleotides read TGTGCCAGCAGCCCCCCCGGGGCCGAGCAGTACTTC. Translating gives CASSPPGAEQYF.

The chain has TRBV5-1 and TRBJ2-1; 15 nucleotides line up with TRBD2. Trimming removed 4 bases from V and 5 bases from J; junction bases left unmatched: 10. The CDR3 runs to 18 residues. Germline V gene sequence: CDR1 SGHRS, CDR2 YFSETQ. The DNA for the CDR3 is TGCGCCAGCAGCACTCCCGGGACTAGCGGGAGGTCCAACAATGAGCAGTTCTTC. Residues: CASSTPGTSGRSNNEQFF.

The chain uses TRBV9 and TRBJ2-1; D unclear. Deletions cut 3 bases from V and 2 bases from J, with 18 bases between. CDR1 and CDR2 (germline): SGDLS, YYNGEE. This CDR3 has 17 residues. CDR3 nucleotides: TGTGCCAGCAGCGCAAGCCCCGCCAAATCGACCTACAATGAGCAGTTCTTC. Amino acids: CASSASPAKSTYNEQFF.

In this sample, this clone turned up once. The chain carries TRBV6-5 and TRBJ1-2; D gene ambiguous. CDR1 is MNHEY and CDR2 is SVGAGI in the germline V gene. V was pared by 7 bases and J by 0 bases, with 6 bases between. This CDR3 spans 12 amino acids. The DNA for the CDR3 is TGTGCCAGCACTCCGGCTAACTATGGCTACACCTTC. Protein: CASTPANYGYTF.

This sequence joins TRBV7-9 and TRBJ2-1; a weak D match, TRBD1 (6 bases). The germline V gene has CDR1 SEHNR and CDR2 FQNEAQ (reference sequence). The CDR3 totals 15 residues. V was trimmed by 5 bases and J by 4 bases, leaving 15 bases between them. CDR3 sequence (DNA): TGTGCCAGCAGCCCTACCGGGACAATATACAATGAGCAGTTCTTC. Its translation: CASSPTGTIYNEQFF.

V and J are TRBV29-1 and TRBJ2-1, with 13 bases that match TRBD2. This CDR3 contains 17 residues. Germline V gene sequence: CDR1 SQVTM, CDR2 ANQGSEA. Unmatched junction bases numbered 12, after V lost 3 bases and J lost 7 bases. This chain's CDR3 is CSVDLGTSGKSVNEQFF. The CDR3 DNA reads TGCAGCGTTGATCTTGGGACTAGCGGGAAGAGTGTGAATGAGCAGTTCTTC.

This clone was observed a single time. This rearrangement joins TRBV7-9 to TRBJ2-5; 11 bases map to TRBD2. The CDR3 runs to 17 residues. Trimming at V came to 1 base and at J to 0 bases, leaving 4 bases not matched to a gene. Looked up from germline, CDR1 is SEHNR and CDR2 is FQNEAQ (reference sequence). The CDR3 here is CASSLVGLAVDQETQYF. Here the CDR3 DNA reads TGTGCCAGCAGCTTAGTGGGACTAGCGGTAGACCAAGAGACCCAGTACTTC.

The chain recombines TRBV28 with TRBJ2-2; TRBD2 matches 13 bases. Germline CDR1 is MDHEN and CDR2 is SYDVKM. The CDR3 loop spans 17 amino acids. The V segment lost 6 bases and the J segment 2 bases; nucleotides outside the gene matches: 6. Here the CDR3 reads CASRLTSGRTNTGELFF. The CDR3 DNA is TGTGCCAGCAGATTGACTAGCGGGAGGACCAACACCGGGGAGCTGTTTTTT.

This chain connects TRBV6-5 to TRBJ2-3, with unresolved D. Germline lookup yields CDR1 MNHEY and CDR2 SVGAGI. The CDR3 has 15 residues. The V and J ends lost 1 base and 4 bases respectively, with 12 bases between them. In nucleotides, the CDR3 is TGTGCCAGCAGTTACTTCGGTACGCTGGCAGATACGCAGTATTTT. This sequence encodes CASSYFGTLADTQYF.

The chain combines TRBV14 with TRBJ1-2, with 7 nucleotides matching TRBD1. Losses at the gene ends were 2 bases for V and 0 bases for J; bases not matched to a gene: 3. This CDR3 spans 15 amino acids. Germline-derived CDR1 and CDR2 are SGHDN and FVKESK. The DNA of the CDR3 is TGTGCCAGCAGCCAAAGGGACAGCTCTAACTATGGCTACACCTTC. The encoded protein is CASSQRDSSNYGYTF. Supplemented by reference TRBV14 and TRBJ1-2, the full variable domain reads EAGVTQFPSHSVIEKGQTVTLRCDPISGHDNLYWYRRVMGKEIKFLLHFVKESKQDESGMPNNRFLAERTGGTYSTLKVQPAELEDSGVYFCASSQRDSSNYGYTFGSGTRLTVV.

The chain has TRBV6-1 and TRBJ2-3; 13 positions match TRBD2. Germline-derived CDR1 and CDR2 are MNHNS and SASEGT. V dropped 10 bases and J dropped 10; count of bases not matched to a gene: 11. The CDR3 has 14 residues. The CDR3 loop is CATPGTSGKVAQYF. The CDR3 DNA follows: TGTGCCACCCCGGGGACTAGCGGGAAGGTGGCGCAGTATTTT.

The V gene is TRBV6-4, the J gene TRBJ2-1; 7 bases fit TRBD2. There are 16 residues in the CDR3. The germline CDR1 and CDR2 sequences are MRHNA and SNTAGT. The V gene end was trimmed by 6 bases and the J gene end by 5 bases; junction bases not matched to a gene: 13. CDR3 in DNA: TGTGCCAGCAGCCCTAATGGGTGGGAGGGGAACAATGAGCAGTTCTTC. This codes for CASSPNGWEGNNEQFF.